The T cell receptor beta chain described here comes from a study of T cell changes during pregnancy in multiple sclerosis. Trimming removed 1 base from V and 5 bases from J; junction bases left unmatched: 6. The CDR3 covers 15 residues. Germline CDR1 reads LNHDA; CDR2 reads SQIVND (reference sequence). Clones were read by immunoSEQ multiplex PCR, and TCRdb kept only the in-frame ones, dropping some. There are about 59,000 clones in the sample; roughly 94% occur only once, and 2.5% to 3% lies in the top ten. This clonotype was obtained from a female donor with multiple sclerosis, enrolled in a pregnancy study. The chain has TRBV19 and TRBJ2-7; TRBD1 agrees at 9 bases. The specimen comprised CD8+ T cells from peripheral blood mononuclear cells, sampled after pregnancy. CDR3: CASSIGTGAVHEQYF. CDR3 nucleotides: TGTGCCAGTAGTATAGGGACAGGGGCCGTTCACGAGCAGTACTTC.